The entry that follows covers one T cell receptor (beta chain) sequence. Its target is unknown. The data were obtained in a study of OX40 agonist ivuxolimab in advanced cancers. Study as a whole: Patients were given ivuxolimab, an antibody that agonizes OX40 (CD134). The study's findings and limits: Clonal expansion from baseline to week 6 occurred in both CD4+ and CD8+ T cells. Expanded clones belonging to CD8+ T cells outnumbered, on average, those of CD4+. What antigens the expanded peripheral T cells recognized was never established.

The germline CDR1 and CDR2 sequences are ENHRY and SYGVKD. V gave up 2 bases and J gave up 3 bases, with 2 bases separating them. The CDR3 consists of 12 residues. TCRdb keeps only in-frame clones here, not all; method: immunoSEQ multiplex PCR. The table records roughly 70,000 clones, approximately 78% of them present only once. This sample comprised CD4+ or CD8+ T cells sorted from blood, obtained in a trial of the OX40 agonist ivuxolimab. This receptor was taken from an adult with an advanced solid tumor such as melanoma, head and neck, liver or kidney cancer. The V and J genes are TRBV10-3 and TRBJ1-5; no clear D gene. The CDR3 sequence is CAISENNQPQHF. CDR3 coding DNA: TGTGCCATCAGTGAGAACAATCAGCCCCAGCATTTT.